This T cell receptor (beta chain) originates from a study of vaccination effects on CD4 cells after COVID-19. To note about this clone: Its target is not known.

Clones were read by immunoSEQ multiplex PCR, and TCRdb kept only the in-frame ones, dropping some. Here the sample spans approximately 30,000 clones, roughly 70% being singletons. Before any sequencing was done, the ViraFEST assay used viral peptide pools to expand antigen-specific CD4+ T cells. Isolation of CD4+ T cells took place after less than twelve days of culture. It was two doses of either the BNT162b2 or mRNA-1273 vaccine that participants received. Study-wide findings and caveats: Marked clonal contraction of infection- and vaccine-induced clones was seen late after vaccination.

Germline loops: CDR1 SGHRS, CDR2 YFSETQ. V was shortened by 2 bases and J by 1 base, with 12 bases between the two germline ends. This CDR3 contains 15 residues. The receptor's source is a human donor who received a COVID-19 vaccine. Sequencing was performed on CD4+ T cells from PBMCs cultured with HCoV-NL63 spike peptides, taken after COVID-19 vaccination. This chain uses TRBV5-1 with TRBJ2-5; weak D call: TRBD1 (6 bases). The CDR3 DNA reads as TGCGCCAGCAGCTTTAACAGGGTAGGCCAAGAGACCCAGTACTTC. Amino acids: CASSFNRVGQETQYF.